These 20 T cell receptor beta chains were sequenced from one sample in a study of CD8+ T cells in alopecia areata (dated 2018 in TCRdb). The protocol used for the library was the immunoSEQ multiplex PCR assay. To provide template for TCR sequencing, every sample had RNA extracted and reverse transcribed into cDNA. Sourced from immuneACCESS, this table was stored by TCRdb with only in-frame sequences that have V and J called. A share of the clones is absent; for the studies checked, an unresolved V gene accounts for under half, and the remainder has no known explanation. The sample contains 100,000 to 150,000 clones, around two fifths of them found a single time. The top ten constitute approximately 3.3% of the sample. The sample consisted of CD4+ T cells sorted from blood. These receptors originate from a human donor with alopecia areata.

The chain is built from TRBV5-6 and TRBJ2-7, with TRBD1 matching 9 bases. Germline assignment: CDR1 SGHDT and CDR2 YYEEEE. V dropped 4 bases and J dropped 7; count of bases not matched to a gene: 9. This CDR3 region has 14 residues. CDR3 amino acids: CASSATGTGREQYF. CDR3 coding DNA: TGTGCCAGCAGCGCTACCGGGACAGGGAGGGAGCAGTACTTC.

This chain uses TRBV28 with TRBJ2-7; D is undetermined. The V gene's germline CDR1 is MDHEN and CDR2 SYDVKM. CDR3 size: 11 residues. V was clipped by 6 bases and J by 1 base, with 4 bases between them. As DNA, the CDR3 is TGTGCCAGCAGCCAATCCTACGAGCAGTACTTC. Encoded protein: CASSQSYEQYF. Based on the CDR3 plus reference TRBV28 and TRBJ2-7, the full variable domain is DVKVTQSSRYLVKRTGEKVFLECVQDMDHENMFWYRQDPGLGLRLIYFSYDVKMKEKGDIPEGYSVSREKKERFSLILESASTNQTSMYLCASSQSYEQYFGPGTRLTVT.

This clone has more than one count but fewer than ten. The V call is TRBV2, the J call TRBJ2-7; TRBD1 matches 7 bases. With V trimmed by 6 bases and J by 1 base, 12 bases remained unmatched. The CDR3 has 16 residues. Germline V CDR1 and CDR2: SNHLY, FYNNEI. The CDR3 bases are TGTGCCAGCAGCGAGACGGCGGACAGGCTATCCTACGAGCAGTACTTC. Residues: CASSETADRLSYEQYF.

The chain employs TRBV7-9 and TRBJ2-7; the D is unclear. V dropped 5 bases and J dropped 2 bases, with 16 bases sitting between them. There are 15 residues in the CDR3. CDR1 SEHNR and CDR2 FQNEAQ come from the germline V gene (reference sequence). As DNA, the CDR3 is TGTGCCAGCAGCCCCCTCGTGGGGTTCACCTACGAGCAGTACTTC. Amino acids: CASSPLVGFTYEQYF.

V is TRBV7-2 and J is TRBJ2-5; 8 bases agree with TRBD1. The CDR3 sequence is 15 residues long. The ends lost 3 bases at V and 3 bases at J; junction bases unmatched: 6. Germline CDR1 is SGHTA and CDR2 is FQGNSA. The CDR3 nucleotides are TGTGCCAGCAGCTTCTCCCGGACAGGGAAAGAGACCCAGTACTTC. It yields the protein CASSFSRTGKETQYF.

This clone has just a few counts. The chain combines TRBV29-1 with TRBJ2-5; D gene uncertain. The V end lost 4 bases, the J end lost 4 bases, and 10 bases lay between the germline ends. Germline CDR1 is SQVTM and CDR2 is ANQGSEA. This CDR3 contains 12 residues. CDR3 in DNA: TGCAGCGTTGGCCTCCCGGGAGAGACCCAGTACTTC. It yields the protein CSVGLPGETQYF.

There are a few counts of this clone. This chain uses TRBV5-1 with TRBJ2-3; a possible D gene is TRBD1 (5 bases). CDR3 length: 15 residues. Deletions cut 0 bases from V and 2 bases from J, with 10 bases between. Germline CDR1 SGHRS, CDR2 YFSETQ. The CDR3 loop reads CASSLAAGITDTQYF. As DNA, the CDR3 is TGCGCCAGCAGCTTGGCCGCAGGGATCACAGATACGCAGTATTTT.

The chain is built from TRBV15 and TRBJ1-5; no clear D. Germline V gene sequence: CDR1 LNHNV, CDR2 YYDKDF (reference sequence). Trimming left V 0 bases short and J 4 bases short, with 7 bases between. This CDR3 comprises 14 residues. CDR3 coding DNA: TGTGCCACCAGCAGAGATGAGGTTAATCAGCCCCAGCATTTT. Translated, it gives CATSRDEVNQPQHF.

This clone has a handful of counts. The rearrangement links TRBV19 to TRBJ2-3; TRBD1 matches at 12 bases. V lost 2 bases to trimming and J lost 7 bases; unmatched junction nucleotides: 4. The CDR3 extends over 15 amino acids. Germline V gene lookup returns CDR1 LNHDA and CDR2 SQIVND (reference sequence). This CDR3 reads CASSITGTGGNTQYF. For the CDR3, the DNA is TGTGCCAGTAGTATAACCGGGACAGGGGGCAATACGCAGTATTTT.

This clone was seen more than once but under ten times. The rearrangement joins TRBV5-1 to TRBJ2-3; weak D call: TRBD2 (7 bases). CDR1 SGHRS and CDR2 YFSETQ come from the germline V gene. CDR3 length equals 15 residues. V lost 1 base to trimming and J lost 4 bases, with 13 bases between them. CDR3 DNA: TGCGCCAGCAGCTTGAACTGGGAGGGGGCAGATACGCAGTATTTT. Residues: CASSLNWEGADTQYF.

The CDR3 DNA reads TGTGCCAGCAGCCAAGATTACATGGGAAGCCGGAACTATGGCTACACCTTC. Its translation: CASSQDYMGSRNYGYTF. The gene calls are TRBV14 and TRBJ1-2; D gene uncertain. Trimming left V 0 bases short and J 2 bases short, with 16 bases between. CDR1 is SGHDN, CDR2 FVKESK, per germline. The CDR3 contains 17 residues.

This chain links TRBV14 with TRBJ2-2; D not resolved. The CDR3 is made up of 13 amino acids. The V gene lost 4 bases and the J gene lost 6 bases, with 9 bases spanning the gap. Looked up from germline, CDR1 is SGHDN and CDR2 is FVKESK. CDR3 sequence reads: CASSPVDAGELFF. The CDR3 DNA follows: TGTGCCAGCAGCCCTGTGGACGCCGGGGAGCTGTTTTTT.

This clone showed up just a few times. The V call is TRBV7-2, the J call TRBJ1-2; D gene unclear. This CDR3 is built from 12 residues. CDR1 SGHTA and CDR2 FQGNSA come from the germline V gene. V was trimmed by 3 bases and J by 4 bases, leaving 6 bases between them. Here the CDR3 reads CASSFISYGYTF. In nucleotides, the CDR3 is TGTGCCAGCAGCTTCATCAGCTATGGCTACACCTTC.

In DNA, the CDR3 is TGTGCCTGGGAAAGGGGGGGCACTGAAGCTTTCTTT. Its protein product is CAWERGGTEAFF. V and J are TRBV30 and TRBJ1-1, with a weak D call TRBD1 (6 bases). The CDR3 runs 12 residues. Per germline, CDR1 GTSNPN and CDR2 SVGIG (reference sequence). V lost 5 bases, J lost 4 bases, and 11 bases lay in between.

The CDR3: CASSLAGDLVYEQYF. CDR3 bases: TGCGCCAGCAGCTTGGCAGGGGACTTGGTCTACGAGCAGTACTTC. The V gene is TRBV5-1, the J gene TRBJ2-7; the D call may be TRBD1 or TRBD2 (6 bases each). V lost 0 bases to trimming and J lost 3 bases, with 13 bases between them. Germline V gene data show CDR1 as SGHRS and CDR2 as YFSETQ. This CDR3 region has 15 residues.

The chain is built from TRBV4-3 and TRBJ2-6; a weak D match, TRBD1 (5 bases). Germline CDR1 and CDR2: LGHNA and YSLEER. The CDR3 is made up of 17 amino acids. Trimming left V 1 base short and J 2 bases short, with 12 bases between. As DNA, the CDR3 is TGCGCCAGCAGCCAAGCCAGGGCTTCGGCTGGGGCCAACGTCCTGACTTTC. Protein product: CASSQARASAGANVLTF.

The V call is TRBV30, the J call TRBJ2-5, with D unclear. CDR1 and CDR2 (germline): GTSNPN, SVGIG (reference sequence). The CDR3 totals 14 residues. V shed 1 base and J shed 1 base, with 10 bases lying between them. The CDR3 sequence is CAWSAAGVQETQYF. In DNA, the CDR3 is TGTGCCTGGAGTGCCGCAGGAGTCCAAGAGACCCAGTACTTC.

This clone was seen only once. CDR3 protein: CASSSGYDGYTF. DNA for the CDR3: TGTGCCAGCAGTTCCGGGTATGATGGCTACACCTTC. The chain couples TRBV7-2 to TRBJ1-2; D is unclear. This CDR3 spans 12 amino acids. The V end lost 6 bases, the J end lost 6 bases, and 11 bases lay between the germline ends. Germline V gene sequence: CDR1 SGHTA, CDR2 FQGNSA.

V and J are TRBV5-1 and TRBJ2-7; possible D gene TRBD1, 5 bases. The CDR3 consists of 11 residues. CDR1 is SGHRS and CDR2 is YFSETQ in the germline V gene. V was clipped by 7 bases and J by 5 bases, with 10 bases between them. The CDR3 nucleotides read TGCGCCAGCCAAGCCAGGGACGAGCAGTACTTC. This codes for CASQARDEQYF.

The chain has TRBV7-2 and TRBJ2-7; 9 bases are shared with TRBD1. Germline CDR1 and CDR2: SGHTA and FQGNSA. The CDR3 covers 18 residues. V shed 2 bases, J shed 1 base, and the junction held 12 bases outside the gene matches. The CDR3 region has the DNA TGTGCCAGCAGCTTAAAAATAACCGGACAGGGGATTTCCTACGAGCAGTACTTC. Protein sequence: CASSLKITGQGISYEQYF.